This T cell receptor (beta chain) came from a study of early stage breast cancer tumors. CDR3 length: 15 amino acids. CDR1 and CDR2 (germline): MNHEY, SMNVEV (reference sequence). Trimming pared 0 bases from V and 6 bases from J, leaving 15 bases between. Here immunoSEQ multiplex PCR was the method, and the copy in TCRdb shows in-frame clones only, minus some. The sample yields some 58,000 clones, about 80% seen once. The V gene is TRBV27, the J gene TRBJ2-7; the D gene is possibly TRBD2 (5 bases). This sequence originates from a person aged 30-39 years with breast cancer. The specimen sequenced was blood. Here the CDR3 DNA reads TGTGCCAGCAGTTTATCGACTGACGGGCGGGTCGAGCAGTACTTC. It specifies CASSLSTDGRVEQYF.